The 6 T cell receptor beta chains listed next were all sequenced from one sample in a study of blood T cell repertoires in COVID-19. Method: immunoSEQ multiplex PCR; TCRdb's copy keeps in-frame clones and lacks some. The sample has some 250,000 clones; 70% to 85% are singletons. The sample taken for sequencing was PBMCs or T cells enriched from blood (not recorded which). These receptors all stem from a man in his forties or fifties who had recovered from COVID-19.

This clone appeared a single time. The chain has TRBV5-6 and TRBJ1-2; D perhaps matches TRBD1 (5 bases). V was shortened by 2 bases and J by 4 bases, with 21 bases between the two germline ends. The length of the CDR3 is 17 residues. CDR1 is SGHDT and CDR2 is YYEEEE in the germline V gene. The CDR3 reads CASSFPPSSTELYGYTF. In nucleotides, the CDR3 is TGTGCCAGCAGCTTCCCGCCCTCGTCGACAGAGCTCTATGGCTACACCTTC.

This rearrangement joins TRBV7-2 to TRBJ2-7; D perhaps matches TRBD1 (5 bases). This CDR3 has 17 residues. The germline V gene has CDR1 SGHTA and CDR2 FQGNSA. Trimming took 4 bases from V and 0 from J, leaving 19 bases between them. The CDR3 bases are TGTGCCAGCAGCTCAAAGTCGTACAGGCAACTCTCCTACGAGCAGTACTTC. Translation: CASSSKSYRQLSYEQYF. The variable domain in full, completed from reference TRBV7-2 and TRBJ2-7, reads GAGVSQSPSNKVTEKGKDVELRCDPISGHTALYWYRQSLGQGLEFLIYFQGNSAPDKSGLPSDRFSAERTGGSVSTLTIQRTQQEDSAVYLCASSSKSYRQLSYEQYFGPGTRLTVT.

The chain employs TRBV7-9 and TRBJ2-5; 8 bases line up with TRBD1. The CDR3 has 13 amino acids. V gave up 7 bases and J gave up 4 bases; unmatched junction bases: 5. The germline V gene encodes CDR1 SEHNR and CDR2 FQNEAQ (reference sequence). Here the CDR3 reads CASIPTGGETQYF. DNA of the CDR3: TGTGCCAGCATTCCTACAGGGGGAGAGACCCAGTACTTC.

As concerns this clone: Other nucleotide sequences in the sample specify the same CDR3. This sequence joins TRBV27 and TRBJ2-5; 15 positions agree with TRBD2. The length of the CDR3 is 16 residues. V lost 5 bases to trimming and J lost 5 bases; unmatched junction nucleotides: 6. The germline gives CDR1 MNHEY, CDR2 SMNVEV (reference sequence). The CDR3 sequence is CASSPGLAGGGETQYF. DNA for the CDR3: TGTGCCAGCAGTCCAGGACTAGCGGGAGGGGGCGAGACCCAGTACTTC.

This sequence joins TRBV11-2 and TRBJ2-4; 8 nucleotides align to TRBD2. Germline trimming cut 5 bases from V and 12 bases from J; bases unmatched to any gene: 15. CDR1 and CDR2 (germline): SGHAT, FQNNGV. This CDR3 region has 15 residues. The CDR3: CASSPWGLGGDDQYF. CDR3 sequence (DNA): TGTGCCAGCAGCCCGTGGGGACTAGGGGGTGACGATCAGTACTTC.

V is TRBV7-6 and J is TRBJ2-1; D possibly corresponds to TRBD2 (7 bases). The CDR3 spans 17 residues. The V gene lost 6 bases and the J gene lost 5 bases, with 23 bases spanning the gap. CDR1 and CDR2 from the germline V gene are SGHVS and FNYEAQ. CDR3: CASSYSPWRGGNNEQFF. The CDR3 DNA reads as TGTGCCAGCAGTTACTCACCGTGGAGGGGGGGCAACAATGAGCAGTTCTTC. The full variable domain, its missing parts supplied by reference TRBV7-6 and TRBJ2-1, is GAGVSQSPRYKVTKRGQDVALRCDPISGHVSLYWYRQALGQGPEFLTYFNYEAQQDKSGLPNDRFSAERPEGSISTLTIQRTEQRDSAMYRCASSYSPWRGGNNEQFFGPGTRLTVL.